The clone carrying this TCR beta chain came up many times. Its antigen is still unknown. Unique molecular identifiers tagged individual cDNA molecules. TCRdb ran MiXCR on the 5' RACE reads and lists one entry per CDR3 protein. Among roughly 28,000 distinct CDR3 sequences listed, roughly 4.5% were seen once. These data belong to a study of early T cells in non-severe SARS-CoV-2 infection. As for the study in general: Whole-blood bulk RNA, unsorted, was sequenced, and chains were unpaired. Findings and caveats of the study: Using VDJdb, the matching emphasized anti-spike CD8 responses while missing private and CD4 specificities.

The V end lost 3 bases, the J end lost 3 bases, and 11 bases lay between the germline ends. This CDR3 region has 13 residues. Germline V gene lookup returns CDR1 DFQATT and CDR2 SNEGSKA (reference sequence). This receptor was taken from an adult who was a healthcare worker with PCR-confirmed SARS-CoV-2 infection or an uninfected control (not recorded which). The chain combines TRBV20-1 with TRBJ1-2; D is unclear. Sequenced input: whole blood. The DNA of the CDR3 is TGCAGTGCTAGCCCCCCAATCCACTATGGCTACACCTTC. It specifies CSASPPIHYGYTF.